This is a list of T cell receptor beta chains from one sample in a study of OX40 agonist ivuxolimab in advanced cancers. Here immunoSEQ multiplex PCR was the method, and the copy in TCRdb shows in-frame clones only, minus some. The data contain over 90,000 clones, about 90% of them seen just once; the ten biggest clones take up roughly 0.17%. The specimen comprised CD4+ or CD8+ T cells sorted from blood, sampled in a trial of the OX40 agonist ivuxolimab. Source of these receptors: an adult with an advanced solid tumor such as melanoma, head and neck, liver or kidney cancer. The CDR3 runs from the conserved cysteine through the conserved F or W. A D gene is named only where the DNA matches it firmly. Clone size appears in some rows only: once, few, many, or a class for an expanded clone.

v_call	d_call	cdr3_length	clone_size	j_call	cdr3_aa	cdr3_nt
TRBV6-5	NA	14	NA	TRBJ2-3	CASSPRGGTDTQYF	TGTGCCAGCAGTCCCCGGGGTGGGACAGATACGCAGTATTTT
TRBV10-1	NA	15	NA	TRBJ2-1	CASPEGQGRDNEQFF	TGCGCCAGCCCCGAGGGCCAGGGGAGGGACAATGAGCAGTTCTTC
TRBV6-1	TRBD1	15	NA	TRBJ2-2	CASTLGQANTGELFF	TGTGCCAGCACCCTGGGACAGGCGAACACCGGGGAGCTGTTTTTT
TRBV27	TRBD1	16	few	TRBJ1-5	CASSLLGQGGYQPQHF	TGTGCCAGCAGTTTATTAGGACAGGGAGGTTATCAGCCCCAGCATTTT
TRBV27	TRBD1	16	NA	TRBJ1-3	CASRMTGGFSGNTIYF	TGTGCCAGCAGGATGACAGGGGGCTTCTCTGGAAACACCATATATTTT
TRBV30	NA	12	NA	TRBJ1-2	CAWSRAPRGYTF	TGTGCCTGGAGTCGGGCCCCGAGAGGCTACACCTTC
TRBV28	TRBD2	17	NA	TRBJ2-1	CASSYITGGLTSGREFF	TGTGCCAGCAGTTACATAACAGGGGGGCTGACTAGCGGGAGGGAGTTCTTC
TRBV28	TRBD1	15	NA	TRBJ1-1	CASSPTPGGGTEAFF	TGTGCCAGCAGTCCCACCCCAGGGGGGGGCACTGAAGCTTTCTTT
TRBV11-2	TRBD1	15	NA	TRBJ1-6	CASSVSHRGNSPLHF	TGTGCCAGCAGCGTCTCACACAGGGGAAATTCACCCCTCCACTTT
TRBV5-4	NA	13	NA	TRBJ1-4	CASSFSGNEKLFF	TGTGCCAGCAGCTTTTCGGGAAATGAAAAACTGTTTTTT
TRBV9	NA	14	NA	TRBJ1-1	CASSGGRGGTEAFF	TGTGCCAGCAGCGGGGGCAGGGGTGGGACTGAAGCTTTCTTT
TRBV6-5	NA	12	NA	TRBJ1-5	CASSFDSQPQHF	TGTGCCAGCAGTTTCGACAGTCAGCCCCAGCATTTT
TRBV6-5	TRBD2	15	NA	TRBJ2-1	CASSYRGTTGYEQFF	TGTGCCAGCAGTTACCGAGGGACTACGGGGTATGAGCAGTTCTTC
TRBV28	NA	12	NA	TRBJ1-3	CASTGNKGTIYF	TGTGCCAGCACCGGGAATAAGGGCACCATATATTTT
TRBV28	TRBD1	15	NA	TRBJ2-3	CASNTLGQAADTQYF	TGTGCCAGCAATACCCTCGGACAGGCCGCAGATACGCAGTATTTT
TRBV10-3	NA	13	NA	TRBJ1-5	CAAGPIIGQPQHF	TGTGCCGCCGGCCCCATCATAGGTCAGCCCCAGCATTTT
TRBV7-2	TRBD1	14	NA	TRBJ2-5	CASRNRDSGETQYF	TGTGCCAGCAGAAACCGGGACAGTGGGGAGACCCAGTACTTC
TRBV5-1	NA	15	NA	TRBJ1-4	CASSLDGRVREKLFF	TGCGCCAGCAGCTTGGACGGGAGGGTTCGAGAAAAACTGTTTTTT
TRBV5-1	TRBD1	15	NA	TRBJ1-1	CASSLSRGANTEAFF	TGCGCCAGCAGCTTGTCCAGGGGGGCGAACACTGAAGCTTTCTTT
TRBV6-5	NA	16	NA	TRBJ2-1	CASSYGLFPKDNEQFF	TGTGCCAGCAGTTACGGACTTTTTCCTAAGGACAATGAGCAGTTCTTC
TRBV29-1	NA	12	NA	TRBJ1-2	CSVETDRFGYTF	TGCAGCGTTGAGACGGACAGATTCGGCTACACCTTC
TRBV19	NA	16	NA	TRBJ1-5	CASTPKWGASNQPQHF	TGTGCCAGTACCCCCAAGTGGGGAGCTAGCAATCAGCCCCAGCATTTT
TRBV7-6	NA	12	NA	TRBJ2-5	CASSPAQETQYF	TGTGCCAGCAGCCCAGCCCAAGAGACCCAGTACTTC
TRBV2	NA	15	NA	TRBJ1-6	CASSEGGGYNSPLHF	TGTGCCAGCAGTGAAGGGGGGGGTTATAATTCACCCCTCCACTTT
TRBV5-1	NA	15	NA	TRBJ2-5	CASSLSGTPQETQYF	TGCGCCAGCAGCTTGTCCGGGACACCGCAAGAGACCCAGTACTTC
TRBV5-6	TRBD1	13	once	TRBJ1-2	CASRRQGANGYTF	TGTGCCAGTCGGAGACAGGGGGCAAATGGCTACACCTTC
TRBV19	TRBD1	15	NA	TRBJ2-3	CASSDRDRATDTQYF	TGTGCCAGTAGTGACCGGGACAGGGCCACAGATACGCAGTATTTT
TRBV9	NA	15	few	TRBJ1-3	CASSVAHGAGNTIYF	TGTGCCAGCAGCGTAGCGCATGGAGCAGGAAACACCATATATTTT
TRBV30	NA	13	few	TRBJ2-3	CAWSVSLSEAQYF	TGTGCCTGGAGTGTTTCCCTAAGCGAGGCGCAGTATTTT
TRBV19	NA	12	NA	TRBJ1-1	CASSTVLAEAFF	TGTGCCAGCTCGACAGTACTAGCTGAAGCTTTCTTT
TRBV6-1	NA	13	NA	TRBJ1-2	CASSKVEGSSYTF	TGTGCCAGCAGTAAAGTAGAGGGGTCTAGCTACACCTTC
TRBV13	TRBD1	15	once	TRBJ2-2	CASSPGTGNTGELFF	TGTGCCAGCAGCCCCGGGACAGGGAACACCGGGGAGCTGTTTTTT
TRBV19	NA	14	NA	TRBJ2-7	CASSIRTATYEQYF	TGTGCCAGTAGTATTCGGACAGCAACCTACGAGCAGTACTTC
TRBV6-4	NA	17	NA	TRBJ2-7	CASRAQRVAPTRCEQYF	TGTGCCAGCAGGGCCCAGAGGGTAGCGCCCACTCGGTGCGAGCAGTACTTC
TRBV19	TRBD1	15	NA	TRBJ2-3	CASNRDRGSTDTQYF	TGTGCCAGTAACCGGGACAGGGGCAGCACAGATACGCAGTATTTT
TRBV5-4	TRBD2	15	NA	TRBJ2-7	CASSLGPAGGREQYF	TGTGCCAGCAGCTTGGGGCCAGCGGGGGGAAGGGAGCAGTACTTC
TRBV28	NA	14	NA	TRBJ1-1	CASSSSAPNTEAFF	NA
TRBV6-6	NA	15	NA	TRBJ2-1	CASSLSLAIGNEQFF	TGTGCCAGCAGCCTGAGTCTAGCTATAGGCAATGAGCAGTTCTTC
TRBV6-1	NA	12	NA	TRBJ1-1	CASSVMGTEAFF	TGTGCCAGCAGTGTTATGGGTACTGAAGCTTTCTTT
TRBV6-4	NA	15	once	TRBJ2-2	CASSGGGPNTGELFF	TGTGCCAGCAGTGGGGGGGGCCCGAACACCGGGGAGCTGTTTTTT
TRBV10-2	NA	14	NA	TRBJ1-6	CASREGRQNSPLHF	TGCGCCAGCAGAGAAGGGCGGCAAAATTCACCCCTCCACTTT
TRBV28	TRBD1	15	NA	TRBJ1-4	CASSATGGTSEKLFF	TGTGCCAGCAGTGCTACAGGGGGAACGAGTGAAAAACTGTTTTTT
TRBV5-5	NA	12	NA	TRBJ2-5	CASSFGPGEQYF	TGTGCCAGCAGCTTCGGGCCCGGGGAGCAGTACTTC
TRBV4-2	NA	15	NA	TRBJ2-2	CASSQESLGTGELFF	TGTGCCAGCAGCCAAGAGTCATTGGGTACCGGGGAGCTGTTTTTT
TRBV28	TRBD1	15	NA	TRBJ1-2	CASKQSPGQGFGYTF	TGTGCCAGCAAGCAGAGTCCGGGACAGGGTTTTGGCTACACCTTC
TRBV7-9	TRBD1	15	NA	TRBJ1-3	CASTQQGFPGNTIYF	TGTGCCAGCACCCAACAGGGGTTCCCTGGAAACACCATATATTTT
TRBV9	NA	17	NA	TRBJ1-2	CASSSQRGGPLNYGYTF	TGTGCCAGCAGCTCCCAACGCGGGGGCCCTCTTAACTATGGCTACACCTTC
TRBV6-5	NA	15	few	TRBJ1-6	CASSYFQGGNSPLHF	TGTGCCAGCAGTTACTTCCAGGGAGGTAATTCACCCCTCCACTTT
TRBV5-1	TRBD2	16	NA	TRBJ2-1	CASSLVGGASGIEQFF	TGCGCCAGCAGCTTGGTAGGGGGTGCTAGCGGGATAGAGCAGTTCTTC
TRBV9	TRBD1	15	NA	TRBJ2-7	CASSVGGTGPSEQYF	TGTGCCAGCAGCGTAGGGGGGACAGGGCCGAGCGAGCAGTACTTC
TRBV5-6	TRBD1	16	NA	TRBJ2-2	CASSPRDRGPAGELFF	TGTGCCAGCAGCCCCCGGGACAGGGGGCCGGCCGGGGAGCTGTTTTTT
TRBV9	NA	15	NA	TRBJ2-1	CASSVGSSSYNEQFF	TGTGCCAGCAGCGTGGGGAGCAGCTCCTACAATGAGCAGTTCTTC
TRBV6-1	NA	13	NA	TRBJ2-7	CASSEETAYEQYF	TGTGCCAGCAGTGAAGAGACAGCCTACGAGCAGTACTTC
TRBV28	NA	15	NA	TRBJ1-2	CASSLARGLNYGYTF	TGTGCCAGCAGTTTGGCCCGAGGGCTTAACTATGGCTACACCTTC
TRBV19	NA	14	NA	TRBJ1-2	CASSQSGDLYGYTF	TGTGCCAGTAGTCAGTCGGGGGACCTTTATGGCTACACCTTC